One and the same sample provided the 28 T cell receptor beta chains below, sequenced in a study of shared clonotypes between healthy human individuals. TCRdb's table, derived via immunoSEQ multiplex PCR, lists solely in-frame clones and lacks some. The sample contains 2 million to 2.5 million clones, about 92% of which appear only once. CD45RO-negative, CCR7-selected cells formed the naive CD8 fraction, which excluded terminally differentiated effector memory CD45RA+ cells. The sample comprised naive CD8+ T cells from PBMCs. The receptors come from a man aged 18-30 years in good health. Some clones in this sample may be carry-over from other donors' samples.

A note on this clone: Other nucleotide sequences from this sample produce the same CDR3. As DNA, the CDR3 is TGTGCCAGCAGCGTAGGTGGGGGCTCCGAGCAGTACTTC. Translating it yields CASSVGGGSEQYF. The chain couples TRBV9 to TRBJ2-7; possibly TRBD1 for D (6 bases). The CDR3 spans 13 residues. Trimming shortened V by 0 bases and J by 6 bases, and 10 bases separated the two germline ends. The germline gives CDR1 SGDLS, CDR2 YYNGEE.

The chain has TRBV19 and TRBJ1-2, with TRBD1 matching over 10 bases. Germline CDR1 LNHDA, CDR2 SQIVND (reference sequence). After removal of 0 bases from V and 8 bases from J, the junction contained 6 bases not matched to a gene. The CDR3 runs 15 residues. The CDR3 DNA sequence: TGTGCCAGTAGTATAGATTTCGACAGGGGGCGAGGCTACACCTTC. Its protein is CASSIDFDRGRGYTF. The variable domain in full, completed from reference TRBV19 and TRBJ1-2, reads DGGITQSPKYLFRKEGQNVTLSCEQNLNHDAMYWYRQDPGQGLRLIYYSQIVNDFQKGDIAEGYSVSREKKESFPLTVTSAQKNPTAFYLCASSIDFDRGRGYTFGSGTRLTVV.

V and J are TRBV25-1 and TRBJ2-7, with 7 bases that match TRBD1. Trimming removed 4 bases from V and 4 bases from J; junction bases left unmatched: 13. CDR1 and CDR2 from the germline V gene are MGHDK and SYGVNS. The CDR3 consists of 16 residues. For the CDR3, the DNA is TGTGCCAGCAGTGCAGCTCCAAGGTGGACAGGATACGAGCAGTACTTC. It translates to CASSAAPRWTGYEQYF.

The V gene is TRBV19, the J gene TRBJ1-1; no clear D gene. The germline CDR1 and CDR2 sequences are LNHDA and SQIVND (reference sequence). The V end was cut by 3 bases, the J end by 0 bases, with 17 bases between. There are 17 residues in the CDR3. CDR3 nucleotide sequence: TGTGCCAGTAGTATCAACCACCCTTCCTATCTGAACACTGAAGCTTTCTTT. Translated: CASSINHPSYLNTEAFF. Filled out from reference TRBV19 and TRBJ1-1, the complete variable domain reads DGGITQSPKYLFRKEGQNVTLSCEQNLNHDAMYWYRQDPGQGLRLIYYSQIVNDFQKGDIAEGYSVSREKKESFPLTVTSAQKNPTAFYLCASSINHPSYLNTEAFFGQGTRLTVV.

V and J are TRBV4-2 and TRBJ2-7; 8 nucleotides line up with TRBD2. The CDR3 is 17 residues long. CDR1 is LGHNA and CDR2 is YNFKEQ in the germline V gene. V lost 0 bases to trimming and J lost 2 bases; unmatched junction nucleotides: 9. The CDR3 coding sequence is TGTGCCAGCAGCCAAGACGGTCTAACTAGCGGCGCCTACGAGCAGTACTTC. As protein: CASSQDGLTSGAYEQYF.

Regarding this clone: The DNA is left out, because the CDR3 cannot be placed on it with certainty; the CDR3 is given as TCRdb lists it. The rearrangement joins TRBV2 to TRBJ1-2. Germline CDR1 SNHLY, CDR2 FYNNEI. Inclusive of both ends, the CDR3 amounts to 15 amino acids. CDR3 sequence: CASSTSKGTHYGYTF.

The rearrangement joins TRBV7-9 to TRBJ2-7; possibly TRBD1 or TRBD2 for D (6 bases each). The CDR3 length is 18 residues. Germline values: CDR1 SEHNR, CDR2 FQNEAQ (reference sequence). V was cut by 5 bases and J by 3 bases, with 26 bases left in between. CDR3 sequence reads: CASSPTLGGAGANYEQYF. In DNA, the CDR3 is TGTGCCAGCAGCCCTACCCTCGGAGGGGCAGGGGCGAACTACGAGCAGTACTTC.

The chain links TRBV19 to TRBJ2-1, with TRBD2 as a possible D gene (6 bases). The CDR3 runs 14 residues. Between the trimmed V and J ends, which lost 8 bases and 8 bases, there was a span of 19 bases. Germline loops: CDR1 LNHDA, CDR2 SQIVND (reference sequence). The CDR3 DNA is TGTGCCAGTGGATCCCCTAGCGTAGATGATGAGCAGTTCTTC. Translating gives CASGSPSVDDEQFF.

The V and J genes are TRBV27 and TRBJ2-1; unclear D gene. Germline values: CDR1 MNHEY, CDR2 SMNVEV (reference sequence). CDR3 length: 12 residues. Trimming left V 3 bases short and J 7 bases short, with 7 bases between. The CDR3 DNA reads TGTGCCAGCAGTTTCGGCCAGAATGAGCAGTTCTTC. This sequence encodes CASSFGQNEQFF.

This clone was seen just once. This chain joins TRBV27 and TRBJ2-7; 7 bases map to TRBD1. V shed 3 bases, J shed 3 bases, and the junction held 8 bases outside the gene matches. The CDR3 runs to 15 residues. Germline V gene lookup returns CDR1 MNHEY and CDR2 SMNVEV (reference sequence). The CDR3 sequence is CASSFWGTVLYEQYF. The CDR3 region has the DNA TGTGCCAGCAGTTTTTGGGGGACAGTCCTCTACGAGCAGTACTTC.

The rearrangement links TRBV13 to TRBJ2-4, with D possibly being TRBD1 or TRBD2 (5 bases each). There are 13 residues in the CDR3. V lost 4 bases and J 9 bases, leaving 13 bases between the germline ends. Germline V lookup: CDR1 PRHDT, CDR2 FYEKMQ (reference sequence). The CDR3 loop reads CASSSRDQSIQYF. The CDR3 bases are TGTGCCAGCAGCTCCAGGGACCAGAGCATTCAGTACTTC.

The chain combines TRBV19 with TRBJ1-1; maybe TRBD1 (5 bases). Trimming took 2 bases from V and 1 from J, leaving 8 bases between them. Germline CDR1 reads LNHDA; CDR2 reads SQIVND (reference sequence). The CDR3 totals 14 residues. CDR3: CASSIQGRNTEAFF. The CDR3 DNA is TGTGCCAGTAGTATACAGGGTAGGAACACTGAAGCTTTCTTT.

The chain joins TRBV4-3 to TRBJ1-1, with D possibly being TRBD1 (5 bases). CDR3 length: 15 residues. V lost 2 bases to trimming and J lost 0 bases, with 10 bases between them. Germline CDR1 LGHNA, CDR2 YSLEER. The CDR3: CASSQIATVNTEAFF. The CDR3 DNA is TGCGCCAGCAGCCAAATCGCGACAGTGAACACTGAAGCTTTCTTT.

A word on this clone: Distinct nucleotide sequences in the sample also encode this CDR3. The V and J genes are TRBV29-1 and TRBJ2-2; perhaps TRBD1 as D (6 bases). V was shortened by 4 bases and J by 2 bases, with 8 bases between the two germline ends. The CDR3 extends over 13 amino acids. Germline V CDR1 and CDR2: SQVTM, ANQGSEA. As DNA, the CDR3 is TGCAGCGTTGTCAGGGGAAACACCGGGGAGCTGTTTTTT. It encodes CSVVRGNTGELFF.

This chain joins TRBV28 and TRBJ1-1; D call uncertain. CDR1 and CDR2 (germline): MDHEN, SYDVKM. Between the trimmed V and J ends, which lost 3 bases and 1 base, there was a span of 9 bases. The CDR3 has 14 amino acids. CDR3 in amino acids: CASSLRVTNTEAFF. Written as DNA, the CDR3 is TGTGCCAGCAGTTTGCGGGTCACGAACACTGAAGCTTTCTTT.

V and J are TRBV6-1 and TRBJ2-7; TRBD2 matches at 7 bases. The CDR3 is 12 amino acids. Germline lookup yields CDR1 MNHNS and CDR2 SASEGT. V was pared by 10 bases and J by 6 bases, with 9 bases of the junction left unmatched. CDR3 DNA sequence: TGTGCCATCCGATGGGGGGGACCCGAGCAGTACTTC. This translates into CAIRWGGPEQYF.

The chain uses TRBV7-8 and TRBJ2-1, with D perhaps TRBD1 or TRBD2 (5 bases each). Germline-derived CDR1 and CDR2 are SGHVS and FQNEAQ. This CDR3 contains 18 residues. The germline V and J ends were trimmed by 2 bases and 4 bases, with 21 bases remaining between them. The CDR3 nucleotides read TGTGCCAGCAGCTTAAATCTACTGGGACCGATAACGTACAATGAGCAGTTCTTC. Its translation: CASSLNLLGPITYNEQFF. The complete variable domain, with remaining parts taken from reference TRBV7-8 and TRBJ2-1, reads GAGVSQSPRYKVAKRGQDVALRCDPISGHVSLFWYQQALGQGPEFLTYFQNEAQLDKSGLPSDRFFAERPEGSVSTLKIQRTQQEDSAVYLCASSLNLLGPITYNEQFFGPGTRLTVL.

This clone is a singleton in its sample. J is TRBJ1-2 and V is TRBV5-8, with D hard to call. CDR1 and CDR2 from the germline V gene are SGHTS and YDEGEE. The CDR3 is 14 amino acids. V lost 0 bases, J lost 5 bases, and 11 bases lay in between. The CDR3 region is CASSLGGGSYGYTF. The CDR3 DNA sequence: TGTGCCAGCAGCTTGGGAGGCGGGTCGTATGGCTACACCTTC.

The DNA of the CDR3 is TGTGCCAGCAGTTTATCCCAGGGGGCGGTTCAGCCCCAGCATTTT. Protein sequence: CASSLSQGAVQPQHF. The chain uses TRBV27 and TRBJ1-5; TRBD1 aligns across 8 bases. Germline lookup yields CDR1 MNHEY and CDR2 SMNVEV (reference sequence). The trim removed 0 bases at V and 6 bases at J, leaving 4 bases unmatched. There are 15 residues in the CDR3.

CDR3 DNA: TGTGCCAGCAGTTTTCGGGACAGGGGATTCAGGGAGACCCAGTACTTC. Translating it yields CASSFRDRGFRETQYF. This rearrangement joins TRBV27 to TRBJ2-5; TRBD1 matches at 10 bases. V lost 3 bases to trimming and J lost 5 bases; unmatched junction nucleotides: 9. CDR3 length: 16 amino acids. Germline loops: CDR1 MNHEY, CDR2 SMNVEV (reference sequence).

This clone came up a few times. The V and J genes are TRBV4-1 and TRBJ2-7; TRBD1 matches at 7 bases. The CDR3 is made up of 17 amino acids. Looked up from germline, CDR1 is MGHRA and CDR2 is YSYEKL. J was trimmed by 5 bases and V by 0 bases; bases with no gene match: 13. CDR3 DNA: TGCGCCAGCAGCCAAGATGCCACAGGGGCCCTTCGGGACGAGCAGTACTTC. It yields the protein CASSQDATGALRDEQYF.

This clone was counted only a few times. Other DNA sequences in the sample encode the same CDR3. The chain uses TRBV28 and TRBJ1-1; unclear D gene. The germline CDR1 and CDR2 sequences are MDHEN and SYDVKM. V was pared by 1 base and J by 6 bases, with 3 bases between. The CDR3 extends over 11 amino acids. The CDR3: CASSLLAEAFF. The CDR3, as DNA: TGTGCCAGCAGTTTATTGGCTGAAGCTTTCTTT.

On this clone: This sequence may be a read error, since a much larger clone differs from it by one base. The V and J genes are TRBV28 and TRBJ2-7; D unclear. Trimming took off 3 bases at V and 4 bases at J, with 4 bases between the two ends. The CDR3 is 11 amino acids. Germline V lookup: CDR1 MDHEN, CDR2 SYDVKM. The CDR3 protein is CASSFEYEQYF. The CDR3 DNA reads TGTGCCAGCAGTTTTGAGTACGAGCAGTACTTC.

The V call is TRBV19, the J call TRBJ1-1, with D perhaps TRBD1 (5 bases). Germline CDR1 reads LNHDA; CDR2 reads SQIVND (reference sequence). The V gene lost 6 bases and the J gene lost 0 bases, with 14 bases spanning the gap. The CDR3 covers 15 residues. CDR3 DNA: TGTGCCAGTAGGATGGATCTCAGGGTGAACACTGAAGCTTTCTTT. Translation gives CASRMDLRVNTEAFF.

This sequence joins TRBV6-6 and TRBJ2-1, with a tentative D call TRBD1 (6 bases). CDR3 length: 14 residues. V lost 8 bases to trimming and J lost 3 bases, with 14 bases between them. The germline CDR1 and CDR2 sequences are MNHNY and SVGAGI (reference sequence). CDR3 in amino acids: CASGEGQLYNEQFF. The CDR3 nucleotides read TGTGCCAGCGGGGAAGGACAGCTCTACAATGAGCAGTTCTTC.

The chain recombines TRBV5-6 with TRBJ1-1; D call uncertain. V was cut by 4 bases and J by 0 bases, with 13 bases left in between. Germline lookup yields CDR1 SGHDT and CDR2 YYEEEE. The CDR3 contains 15 residues. As DNA, the CDR3 is TGTGCCAGCAGCCCCGGAGGGTGGATGAACACTGAAGCTTTCTTT. Protein product: CASSPGGWMNTEAFF.

This chain connects TRBV7-9 to TRBJ2-5; TRBD2 is a possible D gene (6 bases). Trimming took 5 bases from V and 2 from J, leaving 12 bases between them. This CDR3 has 14 residues. Germline loops: CDR1 SEHNR, CDR2 FQNEAQ (reference sequence). As DNA, the CDR3 is TGTGCCAGCAGCCCCGGCGGGGCACAAGAGACCCAGTACTTC. Translation gives CASSPGGAQETQYF.

In DNA, the CDR3 is TGTGCCAGCAGCTTAAGGGACAGGGGATGGAATGAGCAGTTCTTC. Translated: CASSLRDRGWNEQFF. The chain links TRBV13 to TRBJ2-1, with 10 bases that match TRBD1. Germline V gene sequence: CDR1 PRHDT, CDR2 FYEKMQ (reference sequence). After removal of 2 bases from V and 7 bases from J, the junction contained 5 bases not matched to a gene. The CDR3 is made up of 15 amino acids.